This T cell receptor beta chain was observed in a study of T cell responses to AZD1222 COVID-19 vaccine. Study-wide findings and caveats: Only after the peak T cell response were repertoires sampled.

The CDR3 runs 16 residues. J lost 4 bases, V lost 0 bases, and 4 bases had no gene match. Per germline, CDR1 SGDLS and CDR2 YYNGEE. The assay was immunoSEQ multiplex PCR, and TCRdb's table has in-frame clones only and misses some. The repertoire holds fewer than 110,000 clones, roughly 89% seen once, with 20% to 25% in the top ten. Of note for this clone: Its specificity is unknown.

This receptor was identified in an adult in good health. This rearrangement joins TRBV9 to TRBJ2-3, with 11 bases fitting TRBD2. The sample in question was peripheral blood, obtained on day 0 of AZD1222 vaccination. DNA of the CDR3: TGTGCCAGCAGCGTAGGTCTAGCGGGGGGCGCAGATACGCAGTATTTT. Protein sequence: CASSVGLAGGADTQYF.